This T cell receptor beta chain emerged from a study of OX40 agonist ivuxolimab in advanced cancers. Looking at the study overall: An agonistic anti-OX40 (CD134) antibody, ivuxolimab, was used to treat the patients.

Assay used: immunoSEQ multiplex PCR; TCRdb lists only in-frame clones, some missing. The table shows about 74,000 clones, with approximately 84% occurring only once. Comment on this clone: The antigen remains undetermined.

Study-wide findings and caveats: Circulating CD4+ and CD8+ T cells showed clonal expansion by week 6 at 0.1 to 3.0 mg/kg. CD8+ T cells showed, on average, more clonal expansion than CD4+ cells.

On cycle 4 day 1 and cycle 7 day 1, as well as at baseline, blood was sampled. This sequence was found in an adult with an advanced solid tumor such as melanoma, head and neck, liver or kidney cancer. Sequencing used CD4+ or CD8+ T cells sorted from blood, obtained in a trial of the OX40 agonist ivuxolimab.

CDR3 protein: CAISAWTGQNTEAFF. In DNA form, the CDR3 reads TGTGCCATCAGCGCCTGGACAGGGCAGAACACTGAAGCTTTCTTT. The rearrangement uses TRBV10-3 and TRBJ1-1; 8 bases align to TRBD1. The CDR3 spans 15 residues. J was trimmed by 1 base and V by 6 bases; bases with no gene match: 7. Germline CDR1 ENHRY, CDR2 SYGVKD.